The source of this T cell receptor beta chain is a study of T-cell reconstitution after alpha-beta-depleted transplantation in children (dated by TCRdb to about 2016). About the investigation overall: Using TCR repertoire profiling, the study quantitatively followed how T-cell immune reconstitution unfolded in children after TCRalphabeta/CD19-depleted allogeneic hematopoietic cell transplantation.

Per the germline V gene, SGHDT is the CDR1 and YYEEEE is the CDR2. The CDR3 goes from the cysteine to the phenylalanine over 14 residues. Of the read, only the CDR3 DNA is kept; its 42 bases are in frame from base 1. The junction carries 8 bases between V and J, which are trimmed by 0 bases and 2 bases respectively. This clonotype was counted between two and nine times. No antigen is known for it. It has no much larger one-base neighbor in the sample; base qualities were not kept. The library was produced with PCR. Instrument used: Illumina HiSeq 2500. To normalize quantification of the TCRbeta repertoire, the TCR libraries were built with molecular barcoding that relied on unique molecular identifiers. TCRdb redid the processing of the public reads, applying fastp at Q25 and MiXCR, and retained in-frame beta chains. A single entry per CDR3 protein holds the most common genes and DNA from its merged rows. This sample holds approximately 390,000 distinct CDR3 sequences; roughly 10% were observed only once. The ten largest clones represent approximately 5% of the sample.

The sample here was PBMCs from the stem cell graft donor, taken from the stem cell graft. The chain employs TRBV5-6 and TRBJ1-2, with the D segment identity uncertain. This TCR came from a human donor who donated a stem cell graft to a child with acute myeloid leukemia. The sequenced DNA is TGTGCCAGCAGCTTGGTTGAGAAAAACTATGGCTACACCTTC. It translates to CASSLVEKNYGYTF.